The 28 T cell receptor beta chains below all came from one sample that was sequenced in a study of cytomegalovirus exposure and HLA in healthy donors. Both 60 Vbeta primers and 13 Jbeta primers went into the PCR. Profiled with immunoSEQ multiplex PCR; TCRdb holds only in-frame clones, not every one. The data show around 130,000 clones, with 75% to 80% seen just once and 0.75% to 0.95% held by the top ten. The sample comprised PBMCs. These receptors were taken from a woman aged 55-69 years in good health and CMV-seronegative.

This chain connects TRBV19 to TRBJ2-1, with unresolved D. Germline loops: CDR1 LNHDA, CDR2 SQIVND (reference sequence). V was clipped by 1 base and J by 5 bases, with 12 bases between them. This CDR3 comprises 15 residues. DNA of the CDR3: TGTGCCAGTAGTATAGGAGTATACGGAGACAATGAGCAGTTCTTC. Its translation: CASSIGVYGDNEQFF.

This chain connects TRBV13 to TRBJ2-7, with TRBD1 matching over 9 bases. CDR3 length: 15 amino acids. Germline lookup yields CDR1 PRHDT and CDR2 FYEKMQ (reference sequence). After removal of 6 bases from V and 3 bases from J, the junction contained 9 bases not matched to a gene. The chain's CDR3 is CASRGPGTGNYEQYF. The CDR3 region has the DNA TGTGCCAGCAGGGGACCCGGGACAGGGAACTACGAGCAGTACTTC. Variable domain in full (rest from reference TRBV13 and TRBJ2-7): AAGVIQSPRHLIKEKRETATLKCYPIPRHDTVYWYQQGPGQDPQFLISFYEKMQSDKGSIPDRFSAQQFSDYHSELNMSSLELGDSALYFCASRGPGTGNYEQYFGPGTRLTVT.

This clone occurred a few times. The rearrangement links TRBV2 to TRBJ1-6; 11 nucleotides agree with TRBD1. Losses at the gene ends were 6 bases for V and 10 bases for J; bases not matched to a gene: 11. CDR1 and CDR2 (germline): SNHLY, FYNNEI. The CDR3 sequence is 16 residues long. Here the CDR3 DNA reads TGTGCCAGCAGCCAGGGACAGGGGGTATTAGGATCACCCCTCCACTTT. Translated: CASSQGQGVLGSPLHF.

The V call is TRBV2, the J call TRBJ1-1; D is unresolved. The ends were cut back, 3 bases at V and 0 bases at J, with 8 bases in the middle. The CDR3 length is 14 residues. The germline CDR1 and CDR2 sequences are SNHLY and FYNNEI. CDR3 nucleotides: TGTGCCAGCAGTGAGGACTTCTTGAACACTGAAGCTTTCTTT. It is translated as CASSEDFLNTEAFF.

The rearrangement links TRBV29-1 to TRBJ2-3, with 9 bases matching TRBD2. This CDR3 is 15 amino acids long. Germline CDR1 is SQVTM and CDR2 is ANQGSEA. Trimming at V came to 2 bases and at J to 1 base, leaving 4 bases not matched to a gene. DNA of the CDR3: TGCAGCGTTGAAAGGTCTAGCGGGGGCACAGATACGCAGTATTTT. It is translated as CSVERSSGGTDTQYF.

V and J are TRBV5-4 and TRBJ2-2; 12 bases agree with TRBD2. The J segment lost 10 bases and the V segment lost 4 bases, leaving 8 bases of the junction unmatched. Germline V lookup: CDR1 SGHNT, CDR2 YYREEE (reference sequence). The CDR3 spans 15 residues. This CDR3 is CASSPRTSGTEELFF. CDR3 sequence (DNA): TGTGCCAGCAGCCCTAGGACTAGCGGGACGGAGGAGCTGTTTTTT. The complete variable domain, with remaining parts taken from reference TRBV5-4 and TRBJ2-2, reads ETGVTQSPTHLIKTRGQQVTLRCSSQSGHNTVSWYQQALGQGPQFIFQYYREEENGRGNFPPRFSGLQFPNYSSELNVNALELDDSALYLCASSPRTSGTEELFFGEGSRLTVL.

The CDR3 region is CASLDRWNTEAFF. The CDR3 DNA is TGTGCCAGCCTGGACAGGTGGAACACTGAAGCTTTCTTT. The rearrangement links TRBV2 to TRBJ1-1, with 7 bases identical to TRBD1. The CDR3 is made up of 13 amino acids. Germline values: CDR1 SNHLY, CDR2 FYNNEI. J was trimmed by 1 base and V by 8 bases; bases with no gene match: 4.

The gene calls are TRBV29-1 and TRBJ2-7, with 7 bases aligning to TRBD1. CDR1 is SQVTM, CDR2 ANQGSEA, per germline. The CDR3 totals 14 residues. J was trimmed by 2 bases and V by 4 bases; bases with no gene match: 8. The CDR3 here is CSVAVGTAPYEQYF. The DNA of the CDR3 is TGCAGCGTTGCCGTGGGGACAGCACCCTACGAGCAGTACTTC.

The chain carries TRBV19 and TRBJ2-2, with D perhaps TRBD1 (6 bases). Germline V lookup: CDR1 LNHDA, CDR2 SQIVND (reference sequence). The CDR3 totals 14 residues. With 9 bases removed from V and 0 bases from J, the gap between germline ends came to 11 bases. The CDR3: CASKGTSNTGELFF. CDR3 nucleotide sequence: TGTGCCAGCAAAGGGACATCGAACACCGGGGAGCTGTTTTTT.

The CDR3 region is CASSQGGNGANVLTF. In DNA, the CDR3 is TGTGCCAGCAGCCAGGGGGGAAATGGGGCCAACGTCCTGACTTTC. The chain joins TRBV7-9 to TRBJ2-6, with a tentative D call TRBD1 (7 bases). CDR1 is SEHNR and CDR2 is FQNEAQ in the germline V gene (reference sequence). CDR3 length equals 15 residues. Trimming took off 5 bases at V and 3 bases at J, with 11 bases between the two ends.

J is TRBJ1-2 and V is TRBV6-5; tentatively, D is TRBD1 (6 bases). Looked up from germline, CDR1 is MNHEY and CDR2 is SVGAGI. The ends were cut back, 2 bases at V and 4 bases at J, with 14 bases in the middle. This CDR3 spans 15 amino acids. The CDR3 bases are TGTGCCAGCAGTTACGGCAGGGGCCGGGGCTATGGCTACACCTTC. Its protein is CASSYGRGRGYGYTF.

CDR3 sequence (DNA): TGTGCCAGCAGCCAAGATCCGGGACAGGGGAGCACTGAAGCTTTCTTT. This translates into CASSQDPGQGSTEAFF. The chain uses TRBV4-2 and TRBJ1-1; 10 bases fit TRBD1. Germline trimming cut 0 bases from V and 4 bases from J; bases unmatched to any gene: 5. The CDR3 runs to 16 residues. The V gene's germline CDR1 is LGHNA and CDR2 YNFKEQ.

Only one count was recorded for this clone. The CDR3 sequence is CASMGTSGINEQYF. The CDR3 DNA follows: TGTGCCAGCATGGGGACTAGCGGGATCAACGAGCAGTACTTC. J is TRBJ2-7 and V is TRBV2; 13 positions agree with TRBD2. V shed 7 bases and J 5 bases; nucleotides not matched to a gene: 5. This CDR3 is 14 amino acids long. In germline, CDR1 is SNHLY, CDR2 FYNNEI.

J is TRBJ1-2 and V is TRBV9, with TRBD1 as a possible D gene (5 bases). The CDR3 length is 17 residues. The germline CDR1 and CDR2 sequences are SGDLS and YYNGEE. The V gene lost 4 bases and the J gene lost 4 bases, with 23 bases spanning the gap. This chain's CDR3 is CASSPRGELPYGYGYTF. As DNA, the CDR3 is TGTGCCAGCAGCCCCCGGGGGGAGTTACCGTATGGCTATGGCTACACCTTC.

The J gene is TRBJ2-1, the V gene TRBV7-2; D is unresolved. Trimming took off 5 bases at V and 0 bases at J, with 20 bases between the two ends. CDR1 and CDR2 from the germline V gene are SGHTA and FQGNSA. The CDR3 loop spans 18 amino acids. The CDR3 protein is CASSPKILRISSYNEQFF. CDR3 DNA sequence: TGTGCCAGCAGCCCAAAAATCTTGCGCATAAGCTCCTACAATGAGCAGTTCTTC.

The V and J genes are TRBV4-2 and TRBJ2-2; 11 bases map to TRBD1. Germline CDR1 is LGHNA and CDR2 is YNFKEQ. After removal of 4 bases from V and 3 bases from J, the junction contained 4 bases not matched to a gene. CDR3 length: 16 amino acids. In DNA form, the CDR3 reads TGTGCCAGCAGCCCGCCGGGACAGGGGGACACCGGGGAGCTGTTTTTT. Its protein is CASSPPGQGDTGELFF.

The chain couples TRBV2 to TRBJ2-5; 10 nucleotides match TRBD2. The length of the CDR3 is 13 residues. After removal of 7 bases from V and 4 bases from J, the junction contained 3 bases not matched to a gene. Germline CDR1 reads SNHLY; CDR2 reads FYNNEI. Here the CDR3 reads CASMSGGAETQYF. CDR3 nucleotide sequence: TGTGCCAGCATGAGCGGGGGGGCAGAGACCCAGTACTTC. Drawing the rest from reference TRBV2 and TRBJ2-5, the complete variable domain is EPEVTQTPSHQVTQMGQEVILRCVPISNHLYFYWYRQILGQKVEFLVSFYNNEISEKSEIFDDQFSVERPDGSNFTLKIRSTKLEDSAMYFCASMSGGAETQYFGPGTRLLVL.

The chain recombines TRBV29-1 with TRBJ1-1; the D is unclear. The CDR3 consists of 12 residues. Germline V CDR1 and CDR2: SQVTM, ANQGSEA. V shed 7 bases and J shed 7 bases, with 16 bases lying between them. Here the CDR3 reads CSASGHRNEAFF. CDR3 nucleotides: TGCAGCGCTAGCGGCCACCGTAATGAAGCTTTCTTT.

The rearrangement links TRBV2 to TRBJ2-1; the D is unclear. The ends were cut back, 5 bases at V and 6 bases at J, with 14 bases in the middle. The V gene's germline CDR1 is SNHLY and CDR2 FYNNEI. This CDR3 spans 14 amino acids. CDR3 sequence reads: CASSLLTSSNEQFF. The CDR3 nucleotides are TGTGCCAGCAGTCTTCTGACAAGCTCCAATGAGCAGTTCTTC.

This sequence joins TRBV19 and TRBJ1-5, with 9 bases lining up with TRBD1. The J segment lost 6 bases and the V segment lost 2 bases, leaving 5 bases of the junction unmatched. Germline values: CDR1 LNHDA, CDR2 SQIVND (reference sequence). CDR3 size: 15 residues. CDR3 sequence: CASSIKDRGGQPQHF. As DNA, the CDR3 is TGTGCCAGTAGTATAAAGGACAGGGGAGGTCAGCCCCAGCATTTT.

The rearrangement uses TRBV27 and TRBJ2-2, with 10 bases matching TRBD2. Trimming cost V 5 bases and J 7 bases; bases outside gene matches: 10. CDR3 length: 16 residues. CDR1 MNHEY and CDR2 SMNVEV come from the germline V gene (reference sequence). CDR3 DNA: TGTGCCAGCAGTCCAGTCCTAGCGGGAGAGGTCGGGGAGCTGTTTTTT. It specifies CASSPVLAGEVGELFF.

This clone has a single count. The rearrangement joins TRBV25-1 to TRBJ1-1; 7 nucleotides agree with TRBD1. Germline V gives CDR1 MGHDK, CDR2 SYGVNS. CDR3 length: 15 amino acids. The trim removed 8 bases at V and 1 base at J, leaving 10 bases unmatched. CDR3 loop: CASQVLGQPNTEAFF. The DNA for the CDR3 is TGTGCCAGCCAAGTGCTGGGACAGCCGAACACTGAAGCTTTCTTT.

The chain couples TRBV5-1 to TRBJ1-5; 12 bases fit TRBD1. Germline CDR1 is SGHRS and CDR2 is YFSETQ. V trimming: 0 bases; J trimming: 2 bases; junction bases outside the gene matches: 6. This CDR3 spans 18 amino acids. The CDR3 loop reads CASSLGGTGGSGNQPQHF. The CDR3 DNA reads as TGCGCCAGCAGCTTGGGAGGGACAGGGGGCAGTGGCAATCAGCCCCAGCATTTT.

J is TRBJ2-5 and V is TRBV5-1; TRBD1 agrees at 7 bases. The CDR3 consists of 15 residues. J gave up 5 bases and V 4 bases, and 11 bases lay outside the gene matches. In germline, CDR1 is SGHRS, CDR2 YFSETQ. The CDR3 region is CASSIQTGLAETQYF. The CDR3 nucleotides are TGCGCCAGCAGCATACAGACAGGGCTCGCCGAGACCCAGTACTTC.

This clone appeared a single time. The chain has TRBV6-6 and TRBJ1-5, with TRBD1 as a possible D gene (6 bases). CDR3 length: 13 residues. V was pared by 4 bases and J by 4 bases, with 8 bases between. CDR1 and CDR2 from the germline V gene are MNHNY and SVGAGI (reference sequence). The CDR3 bases are TGTGCCAGCAGTTCACAGGGTAATCAGCCCCAGCATTTT. It is translated as CASSSQGNQPQHF.

As DNA, the CDR3 is TGTGCCAGCAGACGGACACTTAACACTGAAGCTTTCTTT. Protein sequence: CASRRTLNTEAFF. This chain joins TRBV28 and TRBJ1-1; D possibly corresponds to TRBD1 (5 bases). V shed 6 bases and J shed 2 bases, with 10 bases lying between them. In germline, CDR1 is MDHEN, CDR2 SYDVKM. The length of the CDR3 is 13 residues.

The rearrangement uses TRBV28 and TRBJ2-6, with D perhaps matching TRBD2 (5 bases). This CDR3 has 17 amino acids. Germline V gene sequence: CDR1 MDHEN, CDR2 SYDVKM. V was trimmed by 2 bases and J by 0 bases, leaving 11 bases between them. The CDR3 nucleotides read TGTGCCAGCAGTTTAGGCGGGCCTCTCTCTGGGGCCAACGTCCTGACTTTC. This sequence encodes CASSLGGPLSGANVLTF.

This chain connects TRBV19 to TRBJ1-5; tentative D call: TRBD1 (6 bases). V gave up 6 bases and J gave up 8 bases, with 20 bases separating them. The germline CDR1 and CDR2 sequences are LNHDA and SQIVND (reference sequence). The CDR3 runs to 15 residues. DNA for the CDR3: TGTGCCAGTAGGATGATACAGGGAAAGGGGGAGCCCCAGCATTTT. It yields the protein CASRMIQGKGEPQHF.